This T cell receptor (beta chain) was captured in a study of control samples from healthy donors and cancer patients. This CDR3 spans 13 amino acids. V was shortened by 6 bases and J by 8 bases, with 16 bases between the two germline ends. Germline V gene sequence: CDR1 SGHDN, CDR2 FVKESK. Profiled with immunoSEQ multiplex PCR; TCRdb holds only in-frame clones, not every one. The sample has 80,000 to 100,000 clones, 75% to 85% seen once. This receptor was taken from a woman younger than 45 in good health. The sample was blood. V and J are TRBV14 and TRBJ1-2, with D unclear. The CDR3 nucleotides read TGTGCCAGCAGACACGCCGGGTTCTCGGGCTACACCTTC. This encodes CASRHAGFSGYTF.